This paragraph reports one T cell receptor beta chain. The assay was immunoSEQ multiplex PCR, and TCRdb's table has in-frame clones only and misses some. The data contain some 68,000 clones, 87% of them singletons. This specimen belongs to a study of OX40 agonist ivuxolimab in advanced cancers. CDR1 is SGHTA, CDR2 FQGNSA, per germline. The J segment lost 4 bases and the V segment lost 5 bases, leaving 13 bases of the junction unmatched. The CDR3 sequence is 16 residues long. The chain carries TRBV7-2 and TRBJ1-2; 7 bases line up with TRBD1. This sequence was found in an adult with an advanced solid tumor such as melanoma, head and neck, liver or kidney cancer. The starting material was CD4+ or CD8+ T cells sorted from blood, obtained in a trial of the OX40 agonist ivuxolimab. For the CDR3, the DNA is TGTGCCAGCAGCCCCACAGCGGACAGGCTTCTCTATGGCTACACCTTC. As protein: CASSPTADRLLYGYTF. The whole variable domain, filled in from reference TRBV7-2 and TRBJ1-2, reads GAGVSQSPSNKVTEKGKDVELRCDPISGHTALYWYRQSLGQGLEFLIYFQGNSAPDKSGLPSDRFSAERTGGSVSTLTIQRTQQEDSAVYLCASSPTADRLLYGYTFGSGTRLTVV.